Sequencing of this T cell receptor (beta chain) was carried out in a study of patients and donors after allogeneic stem cell transplantation. Germline V gene sequence: CDR1 SEHNR, CDR2 FQNEAQ (reference sequence). V shed 3 bases and J 6 bases; nucleotides not matched to a gene: 5. The CDR3 extends over 15 amino acids. TCRdb re-derived calls from the RT-PCR reads in MiXCR, one entry per CDR3 protein. The data hold about a million distinct CDR3 sequences, with approximately 19% observed a single time. This clonotype was seen only a few times. Sequenced input: blood, either unsorted or a sorted T cell fraction (not recorded which). The V call is TRBV7-9, the J call TRBJ2-1; TRBD1 agrees at 10 bases. The source is a human donor who was either an allogeneic HSCT recipient or a stem cell or donor lymphocyte infusion donor (not recorded which). It is not recorded whose cells these are; they may come from a transplant donor. The CDR3 sequence: CASSFPGQGINEQFF. CDR3 sequence (DNA): TGTGCCAGCAGCTTCCCGGGACAGGGGATCAATGAGCAGTTCTTC.